This passage covers 31 T cell receptor beta chains from one sample sequenced in a study of T-cell memory formation after mild COVID-19. In TCRdb, the 5' RACE reads were re-called with MiXCR into one record per CDR3 protein. Here the sample spans more than 55,000 distinct CDR3 sequences, 9.5% being singletons. Sample: PBMCs or a T cell subset sorted from them (not recorded which). The source is a man aged 18 to 30 who had mild COVID-19 (a few samples of this study predate the infection). Cell type and time point are not known.

This rearrangement joins TRBV28 to TRBJ2-7, with TRBD1 identical over 10 bases. V gave up 4 bases and J gave up 3 bases; unmatched junction bases: 9. Germline V lookup: CDR1 MDHEN, CDR2 SYDVKM. The CDR3 is made up of 16 amino acids. CDR3 DNA: TGTGCCAGCAGTTCGGCTTCCGGGACAGGGGTCTACGAGCAGTACTTC. This gives the protein CASSSASGTGVYEQYF.

The gene calls are TRBV7-2 and TRBJ2-5; 13 bases line up with TRBD2. The CDR3 sequence is 15 residues long. V gave up 1 base and J gave up 7 bases; unmatched junction bases: 3. The germline V gene has CDR1 SGHTA and CDR2 FQGNSA. The CDR3 region has the DNA TGTGCCAGCAGCTTAGTCACTAGCGGGGGGGGGACCCAGTACTTC. This translates into CASSLVTSGGGTQYF.

CDR3 sequence: CASSSPGSWANVLTF. CDR3 coding DNA: TGTGCCAGCAGCTCGCCGGGTTCCTGGGCCAACGTCCTGACTTTC. The rearrangement joins TRBV12-3 or TRBV12-4 to TRBJ2-6, with no clear D. V lost 6 bases to trimming and J lost 5 bases, with 14 bases between them. The CDR3 runs to 15 residues.

This sequence joins TRBV20-1 and TRBJ1-2; 7 bases align to TRBD1. Trimming at V came to 4 bases and at J to 6 bases, leaving 8 bases not matched to a gene. The CDR3 is 13 residues long. Per germline, CDR1 DFQATT and CDR2 SNEGSKA (reference sequence). CDR3 DNA sequence: TGCAGTGCTAACTTACAGGGGATTGATGGCTACACCTTC. This codes for CSANLQGIDGYTF.

This clonotype appeared many times. This sequence joins TRBV5-1 and TRBJ2-7, with TRBD2 as a possible D gene (5 bases). The germline V gene has CDR1 SGHRS and CDR2 YFSETQ. The length of the CDR3 is 15 residues. V was cut by 2 bases and J by 1 base, with 13 bases left in between. This CDR3 reads CASSFLAGGSYEQYF. DNA of the CDR3: TGCGCCAGCAGCTTCCTCGCGGGCGGATCCTACGAGCAGTACTTC. The whole variable domain, filled in from reference TRBV5-1 and TRBJ2-7, reads KAGVTQTPRYLIKTRGQQVTLSCSPISGHRSVSWYQQTPGQGLQFLFEYFSETQRNKGNFPGRFSGRQFSNSRSEMNVSTLELGDSALYLCASSFLAGGSYEQYFGPGTRLTVT.

Comment on this clonotype: This could be a read error, since a much larger clone is one nucleotide away. The chain employs TRBV7-9 and TRBJ2-1, with 7 bases identical to TRBD1. The DNA end is more similar to TRBJ2-7, so the J call may be wrong. Germline V CDR1 and CDR2: SEHNR, FQNEAQ (reference sequence). The CDR3 totals 13 residues. The CDR3 here is CASRGDSYNEQYF. The CDR3 DNA sequence: TGTGCCAGCAGAGGGGACAGTTACAATGAGCAGTACTTC.

This clonotype rates as medium-sized. The CDR3 reads CASSLDADTQYF. CDR3 nucleotides: TGTGCCAGCAGCTTAGACGCAGATACGCAGTATTTT. V usage is TRBV13 and J usage is TRBJ2-3, with D hard to call. V was pared by 1 base and J by 4 bases, with 3 bases between. The CDR3 length is 12 residues. Germline V gene data show CDR1 as PRHDT and CDR2 as FYEKMQ (reference sequence).

About this clonotype: One end of the junction is discordant with germline, which a read error may explain. The chain uses TRBV20-1 and TRBJ2-5; possibly TRBD2 for D (6 bases). CDR3 length equals 12 residues. The germline gives CDR1 DFQATT, CDR2 SNEGSKA (reference sequence). CDR3 nucleotide sequence: TGCAGTGTTAGACTAGTTTCGGAGACCCAGTACTTC. This codes for CSVRLVSETQYF.

This clonotype occurred many times. The chain couples TRBV7-8 to TRBJ2-1; 8 nucleotides match TRBD2. Germline V gives CDR1 SGHVS, CDR2 FQNEAQ. Losses at the gene ends were 6 bases for V and 0 bases for J; bases not matched to a gene: 7. The CDR3 totals 16 residues. CDR3 DNA sequence: TGTGCCAGCAGAGGAACTAGCGGTAGCTCCTACAATGAGCAGTTCTTC. Translated: CASRGTSGSSYNEQFF.

The table lists this clonotype with a few counts. V is TRBV10-3 and J is TRBJ2-7, with D maybe TRBD1 (6 bases). V dropped 6 bases and J dropped 5 bases, with 14 bases sitting between them. CDR1 and CDR2 (germline): ENHRY, SYGVKD. The CDR3 has 13 amino acids. CDR3 sequence reads: CAIRGPGQDEQYF. For the CDR3, the DNA is TGTGCCATCAGGGGCCCGGGACAAGACGAGCAGTACTTC.

The chain employs TRBV15 and TRBJ1-2, with D tentatively TRBD1 (5 bases). This CDR3 is built from 15 residues. Trimming removed 1 base at V and 6 bases at J, with 15 bases between. Germline-derived CDR1 and CDR2 are LNHNV and YYDKDF (reference sequence). The CDR3, as DNA: TGTGCCACCAGCAGAGCCGGGACCCCCGGGAATGGCTACACCTTC. Protein: CATSRAGTPGNGYTF. The entire variable domain, with the rest obtained from reference TRBV15 and TRBJ1-2, is as follows: DAMVIQNPRYQVTQFGKPVTLSCSQTLNHNVMYWYQQKSSQAPKLLFHYYDKDFNNEADTPDNFQSRRPNTSFCFLDIRSPGLGDTAMYLCATSRAGTPGNGYTFGSGTRLTVV.

The chain recombines TRBV12-3 or TRBV12-4 with TRBJ1-2; 10 bases are shared with TRBD1. V lost 5 bases to trimming and J lost 8 bases; unmatched junction nucleotides: 11. The CDR3 extends over 15 amino acids. In DNA form, the CDR3 reads TGTGCCAGCAGTGCAATGACAGGGGGCTTGTACGGCTACACCTTC. Its translation is CASSAMTGGLYGYTF.

This clonotype has only a few counts. The chain has TRBV14 and TRBJ2-5; 10 bases align to TRBD1. Germline V lookup: CDR1 SGHDN, CDR2 FVKESK. The CDR3 covers 14 residues. J gave up 6 bases and V 4 bases, and 5 bases lay outside the gene matches. The CDR3 sequence: CASSLAGQGKTQYF. DNA of the CDR3: TGTGCCAGCAGCCTGGCGGGACAGGGGAAGACCCAGTACTTC.

This chain connects TRBV29-1 to TRBJ2-5, with 7 bases fitting TRBD1. There are 16 residues in the CDR3. J was trimmed by 5 bases and V by 7 bases; bases with no gene match: 19. CDR1 is SQVTM and CDR2 is ANQGSEA in the germline V gene. CDR3 sequence (DNA): TGCAGCGGTTTAGCCCCGAGACAGGGTGTTTCGGAGACCCAGTACTTC. Translating gives CSGLAPRQGVSETQYF.

This clonotype was seen ten or more times. The chain links TRBV7-2 to TRBJ2-3, with a weak D call TRBD2 (6 bases). The CDR3 sequence is 15 residues long. Trimming pared 5 bases from V and 6 bases from J, leaving 18 bases between. From germline, CDR1 is SGHTA and CDR2 FQGNSA. The CDR3 sequence: CASSPRGPSGDTQYF. The CDR3 region has the DNA TGTGCCAGCAGCCCGCGGGGACCCTCAGGGGATACGCAGTATTTT.

Note on this clonotype: The final CDR3 position lacks the conserved phenylalanine or tryptophan, pointing to a likely read error. Because the CDR3's place on the DNA is in doubt, the DNA is left out and the CDR3 is given as listed by TCRdb. The chain employs TRBV4-3 and TRBJ1-2; TRBD1 is the table's D call and was not checked against the DNA. A total of 15 residues make up the CDR3, ends included. Germline lookup yields CDR1 LGHNA and CDR2 YSLEER. The CDR3 reads CASSQDSDGTGISRV.

This clonotype was counted a few times. The chain employs TRBV6-5 and TRBJ1-1; 8 nucleotides align to TRBD1. This CDR3 spans 13 amino acids. After removal of 5 bases from V and 8 bases from J, the junction contained 7 bases not matched to a gene. Germline-derived CDR1 and CDR2 are MNHEY and SVGAGI. CDR3 sequence (DNA): TGTGCCAGCAGTAGTCCCGGGGACAGGGAAGCTTTCTTT. Translated: CASSSPGDREAFF.

This chain connects TRBV27 to TRBJ2-3, with 8 bases identical to TRBD1. Losses at the gene ends were 8 bases for V and 4 bases for J; bases not matched to a gene: 8. The CDR3 is 14 amino acids. From germline, CDR1 is MNHEY and CDR2 SMNVEV (reference sequence). CDR3: CASRTAGGPDTQYF. As DNA, the CDR3 is TGTGCCAGCCGAACCGCAGGGGGCCCAGATACGCAGTATTTT.

The sample holds a few counts of this clonotype. This chain uses TRBV20-1 with TRBJ2-7; TRBD2 matches at 11 bases. The CDR3 is 15 residues long. Germline assignment: CDR1 DFQATT and CDR2 SNEGSKA (reference sequence). V shed 8 bases and J 7 bases; nucleotides not matched to a gene: 16. Here the CDR3 DNA reads TGCAGTACCCCAGCCCCCCTAGCGGGGGGAGAGGAGCAGTACTTC. This sequence encodes CSTPAPLAGGEEQYF.

This clonotype turned up a few times. The CDR3 coding sequence is TGTGCCAGCAGCCAAGGGACAGGAAGGAGATATGGCTACACCTTC. Its protein product is CASSQGTGRRYGYTF. The V gene is TRBV14, the J gene TRBJ1-2; 7 bases align to TRBD1. The germline CDR1 and CDR2 sequences are SGHDN and FVKESK. The CDR3 consists of 15 residues. After removal of 1 base from V and 5 bases from J, the junction contained 7 bases not matched to a gene.

This rearrangement joins TRBV24-1 to TRBJ2-7, with 7 bases fitting TRBD1. V trimming: 1 base; J trimming: 1 base; junction bases outside the gene matches: 15. Per germline, CDR1 KGHDR and CDR2 SFDVKD. This CDR3 spans 19 amino acids. The chain's CDR3 is CATSDFLAYRDSISYEQYV. The CDR3 nucleotides are TGTGCCACCAGTGATTTCCTGGCGTATCGGGACAGCATATCCTACGAGCAGTACGTC.

This clonotype has only a few counts. CDR3 in amino acids: CASSHLQGSLAKNIQYF. The CDR3 DNA sequence: TGCGCCAGCAGCCACTTACAGGGATCGCTAGCCAAAAACATTCAGTACTTC. The chain combines TRBV4-1 with TRBJ2-4; a possible D gene is TRBD1 (6 bases). Germline CDR1 is MGHRA and CDR2 is YSYEKL. The CDR3 runs to 17 residues. Trimming cost V 3 bases and J 0 bases, with 15 bases left between them.

The chain carries TRBV20-1 and TRBJ1-5; TRBD1 is a possible D gene (5 bases). Germline CDR1 reads DFQATT; CDR2 reads SNEGSKA (reference sequence). CDR3 length: 15 residues. The V and J ends lost 3 bases and 0 bases respectively, with 12 bases between them. The CDR3 sequence is CSASHTGASNQPQHF. The CDR3 DNA is TGCAGTGCTAGCCATACCGGGGCTAGCAATCAGCCCCAGCATTTT.

V is TRBV9 and J is TRBJ1-6, with D possibly TRBD1 on 5 matching bases. With 4 bases removed from V and 6 bases from J, the gap between germline ends came to 14 bases. The V gene's germline CDR1 is SGDLS and CDR2 YYNGEE. This CDR3 region has 15 residues. The DNA for the CDR3 is TGTGCCAGCAGCACCCGGACGGGGACTAATTCACCCCTCCACTTT. Translating it yields CASSTRTGTNSPLHF.

The chain uses TRBV7-3 and TRBJ2-5, with D tentatively TRBD1 or TRBD2 (6 bases each). V dropped 3 bases and J dropped 7 bases, with 18 bases sitting between them. Germline CDR1 reads SGHTA; CDR2 reads FQGTGA. This CDR3 has 15 amino acids. CDR3 in DNA: TGTGCCAGCAGCTTGGGGGGCACCCCAGGGTCGACCCAGTACTTC. This sequence encodes CASSLGGTPGSTQYF.

In its sample, this clonotype was seen many times. V and J are TRBV20-1 and TRBJ2-3, with TRBD2 matching 14 bases. With V trimmed by 5 bases and J by 0 bases, 4 bases remained unmatched. Germline V gene data show CDR1 as DFQATT and CDR2 as SNEGSKA (reference sequence). The CDR3 has 16 residues. CDR3 DNA sequence: TGCAGTGCTGGAGGGACTAGCGGGGGTAGCACAGATACGCAGTATTTT. Its protein is CSAGGTSGGSTDTQYF.

This clonotype was seen more than once but under ten times. V gene TRBV6-5 combines with J gene TRBJ2-5; D possibly matches TRBD1 or TRBD2 (5 bases each). CDR1 and CDR2 (germline): MNHEY, SVGAGI. V was cut by 6 bases and J by 5 bases, with 13 bases left in between. The CDR3 totals 13 residues. The CDR3 DNA reads as TGTGCCAGCAGAACCGGGGCCAGGGAGACCCAGTACTTC. Protein: CASRTGARETQYF.

In its sample, this clonotype was seen a few times. One junction end disagrees with the germline gene, perhaps due to a read error. The rearrangement joins TRBV5-1 to TRBJ2-1; 13 bases match TRBD2. This CDR3 is 15 amino acids long. Germline CDR1 reads SGHRS; CDR2 reads YFSETQ. For the CDR3, the DNA is TGCGCCAGCAGCCCGGCGCGACTAGCGGGGGGAACCTGGGTCTTC. It translates to CASSPARLAGGTWVF.

J is TRBJ2-7 and V is TRBV2, with 7 nucleotides matching TRBD1. CDR3 size: 13 residues. Germline V gene lookup returns CDR1 SNHLY and CDR2 FYNNEI. Trimming at V came to 7 bases and at J to 3 bases, leaving 6 bases not matched to a gene. DNA of the CDR3: TGTGCCAGCAAACAGGGGCCACACTACGAGCAGTACGTC. It is translated as CASKQGPHYEQYV.

This clonotype was counted only a few times. The rearrangement joins TRBV20-1 to TRBJ2-1, with TRBD1 matching 9 bases. CDR3 length: 16 residues. Germline V gene sequence: CDR1 DFQATT, CDR2 SNEGSKA (reference sequence). V was pared by 6 bases and J by 7 bases, with 16 bases of the junction left unmatched. CDR3 in DNA: TGCAGTGCCGGCGCCCCCTTGGACAGGGGCAGGAATGAGCAGTTCTTC. Translated: CSAGAPLDRGRNEQFF.

The V call is TRBV6-5, the J call TRBJ1-4; D is undetermined. The CDR3 runs to 13 residues. CDR1 is MNHEY, CDR2 SVGAGI, per germline. The V end lost 6 bases, the J end lost 6 bases, and 11 bases lay between the germline ends. Written as DNA, the CDR3 is TGTGCCAGCAGAAAGCTAACGGATGAAAAACTGTTTTTT. Protein sequence: CASRKLTDEKLFF.